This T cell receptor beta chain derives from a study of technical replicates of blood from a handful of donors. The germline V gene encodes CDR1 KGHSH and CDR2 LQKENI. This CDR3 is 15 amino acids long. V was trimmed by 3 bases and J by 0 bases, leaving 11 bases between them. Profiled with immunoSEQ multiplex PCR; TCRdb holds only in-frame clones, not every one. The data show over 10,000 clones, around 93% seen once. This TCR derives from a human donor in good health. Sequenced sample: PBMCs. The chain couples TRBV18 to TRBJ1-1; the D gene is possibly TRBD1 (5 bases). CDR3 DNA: TGTGCCAGCTCACCCAGGGAAGGGCTGAACACTGAAGCTTTCTTT. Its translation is CASSPREGLNTEAFF.